This TCR beta chain emerged from a study of siplizumab effects on memory and regulatory T cells. Study conclusions and caveats: Naive T cells seemed more diverse than memory cells and seemed major alloresponse contributors. No naive or memory phenotype could be assigned to roughly 75-95% of proliferating clones.

Regarding this clone: Its antigen is still unknown.

Trimming pared 0 bases from V and 6 bases from J, leaving 12 bases between. Germline lookup yields CDR1 WNHNN and CDR2 SYGVQD (reference sequence). The CDR3 is 14 residues long. In the mixed lymphocyte reaction, cells were cocultured for about 6 days at 37°C. TCRdb keeps only in-frame clones here, not all; method: immunoSEQ multiplex PCR. The sample lists 15,000 to 25,000 clones, around 43% occurring once. This rearrangement joins TRBV10-1 to TRBJ2-7; no definite D call. This TCR came from a human donor in good health; the cells came from an allogeneic mixed lymphocyte reaction. Some clones in this sample may be carry-over from other donors' samples. Sequencing was performed on CFSE-low (dividing) CD4+ T cells sorted from an allogeneic mixed lymphocyte reaction. CDR3 sequence (DNA): TGCGCCAGCAGTGAGTCGGCTGGTGTCACCGAGCAGTACTTC. It is translated as CASSESAGVTEQYF.